This T cell receptor beta chain appears in the sequencing data of a study of T cells in localized non-small cell lung cancer. Generated by immunoSEQ multiplex PCR, the TCRdb table keeps only in-frame clones and is missing some. In the table there are about 4,800 clones, 25% to 40% of which are singletons. This clone was seen a few times. The antigen is unknown. General study points: Longer survival (overall) was linked to higher T cell density in blood. T cell clonality was highest in uninvolved adjacent lung, above tumor.

Trimming stripped 1 base from V and 7 bases from J, with 10 bases between. This CDR3 is built from 14 residues. CDR1 is MNHNS, CDR2 SASEGT, per germline. This clonotype originated in a woman aged 35 to 75 with stage II squamous cell lung carcinoma. The chain recombines TRBV6-1 with TRBJ1-4; D gene uncertain. The sequenced sample was lung tumor tissue, obtained before any cancer treatment. CDR3 region: CASSEGTSSEKLFF. CDR3 bases: TGTGCCAGCAGTGAAGGGACCTCGTCTGAAAAACTGTTTTTT.